This T cell receptor (beta chain) was found in a study of T cell repertoires in cytomegalovirus infection (dated by TCRdb to the late 2010s). For the study in its entirety: Donor HLA type was relevant to the analysis, as public TCR beta signatures indicated carriage of CMV infection together with the matching HLA type.

TCRdb records Illumina HiSeq 1500 as the sequencer. TCRdb applied fastp at Q25 and MiXCR to the public reads, then kept only in-frame beta chains. Each CDR3 protein gets just one entry, which takes the most common genes and DNA from the rows behind it. Here the sample has around 490,000 distinct CDR3 sequences; more than 25% occur a single time. Of the sample, less than 15% falls within the top ten clones. Regarding this clonotype: Its antigen target is currently unknown. Per-base quality was not reported, and no clone a single base away is much larger than it.

The paper's findings and limits, for the study overall: The ex vivo response was dominated by HLA-C-restricted CMV-specific TCR beta clonotypes, and the single most frequent clonotype in two of eight donors was supplied by these HLA-C-restricted clonotypes. In both this cohort and an independent roughly 400-donor cohort, the cumulative frequency of public TCR beta family members distinguished carriers of CMV infection plus the relevant HLA type.

Trimmed from V: 6 bases; trimmed from J: 2 bases; junction bases lacking a gene match: 6. Including the terminal cysteine and valine, the CDR3 comprises 14 residues. The only DNA kept is the CDR3, 42 bases in frame from the first base. For CDR1 and CDR2, the germline V gene lists SQVTM and ANQGSEA. Sequencing was done on a sample of PBMCs. The chain employs TRBV29-1 and TRBJ2-7, and 11 junction bases match TRBD1. The clonotype comes from a human donor in good health (CMV status not recorded). Some clones in this sample may be carry-over from other donors' samples. The CDR3 amino acid sequence is: CSVDRDRGTYEQYV. The nucleotides are TGCAGCGTCGACCGGGACAGGGGGACCTACGAGCAGTACGTC.